These 7 T cell receptor beta chains were all obtained from the same sample, sequenced in a study of regulatory T cells in long-lasting Graves disease (dated by TCRdb to the early 2020s). Libraries were constructed by multiplex PCR. The listed sequencing device is Illumina HiSeq 4000. To build TCR beta libraries, CDR3 regions were amplified by Arm-PCR using iRepertoire HTBI primers. TCRdb reran the public reads through fastp at Q25 and MiXCR, keeping productive beta chains. Every entry covers one CDR3 protein and lists the most common genes and DNA from its rows. In this sample the table shows about 380,000 distinct CDR3 sequences, roughly a sixth of which occur a single time. The top ten hold about a fifth of the sample. The sample's time point label is to be understood as: newly diagnosed GD, antithyroid drugs for less than 3 months. For both TCR sequencing and RNA sequencing, RNA was extracted from PBMCs using TRIzol.

The input for sequencing was peripheral blood mononuclear cells (PBMCs), taken at new diagnosis, from a patient treated with antithyroid drugs. The receptors shown here come from a female donor with Graves disease.

This clonotype has at least ten counts. This chain links TRBV14 with TRBJ2-1, with 9 bases lining up with TRBD2. Trimming cost V 1 base and J 1 base; bases outside gene matches: 2. Germline CDR1 and CDR2: SGHDN and FVKESK. The CDR3 length is 16 residues. In DNA form, the CDR3 reads TGTGCCAGCAGCCAAGTCCTAGCGGGGTCCTACAATGAGCAGTTCTTC. This gives the protein CASSQVLAGSYNEQFF. The full variable domain, with the rest looked up from reference TRBV14 and TRBJ2-1, is EAGVTQFPSHSVIEKGQTVTLRCDPISGHDNLYWYRRVMGKEIKFLLHFVKESKQDESGMPNNRFLAERTGGTYSTLKVQPAELEDSGVYFCASSQVLAGSYNEQFFGPGTRLTVL.

This clonotype was seen many times. The J gene is TRBJ2-1, the V gene TRBV27; D is perhaps TRBD2 (5 bases). Germline values: CDR1 MNHEY, CDR2 SMNVEV (reference sequence). V was clipped by 2 bases and J by 7 bases, with 15 bases between them. The CDR3 contains 15 residues. CDR3 nucleotides: TGTGCCAGCAGTTTAAAGGGAGCTCCGGGGAATGAGCAGTTCTTC. This encodes CASSLKGAPGNEQFF.

The gene calls are TRBV5-6 and TRBJ1-1, with a weak D call TRBD1 (6 bases). Trimming left V 4 bases short and J 0 bases short, with 16 bases between. The V gene's germline CDR1 is SGHDT and CDR2 YYEEEE. The CDR3 sequence is 16 residues long. The CDR3 DNA reads TGTGCCAGCAGCCGGATGGTGGGGGCCTTGAACACTGAAGCTTTCTTT. This gives the protein CASSRMVGALNTEAFF.

This clonotype showed up many times. V and J are TRBV2 and TRBJ1-5; D is undetermined. This CDR3 is 15 amino acids long. The germline gives CDR1 SNHLY, CDR2 FYNNEI. V shed 7 bases and J shed 0 bases, with 13 bases lying between them. CDR3 in amino acids: CASISGIHSNQPQHF. The CDR3 DNA is TGTGCCAGCATTTCGGGAATTCATAGCAATCAGCCCCAGCATTTT. The full variable domain, rest sourced from reference TRBV2 and TRBJ1-5, is EPEVTQTPSHQVTQMGQEVILRCVPISNHLYFYWYRQILGQKVEFLVSFYNNEISEKSEIFDDQFSVERPDGSNFTLKIRSTKLEDSAMYFCASISGIHSNQPQHFGDGTRLSIL.

The table lists this clonotype with many counts. The chain uses TRBV10-3 and TRBJ1-4, with D perhaps TRBD1 (5 bases). The CDR3 spans 14 residues. The germline gives CDR1 ENHRY, CDR2 SYGVKD. V lost 3 bases to trimming and J lost 4 bases, with 9 bases between them. In DNA, the CDR3 is TGTGCCATCAGTGAAGGGGACCTTAATGAAAAACTGTTTTTT. Translating it yields CAISEGDLNEKLFF.

This clonotype was observed a handful of times. V gene TRBV5-6 combines with J gene TRBJ1-1, with TRBD1 matching over 7 bases. The germline CDR1 and CDR2 sequences are SGHDT and YYEEEE. The CDR3 extends over 15 amino acids. V gave up 4 bases and J gave up 0 bases; unmatched junction bases: 6. This chain's CDR3 is CASSTWGQLNTEAFF. DNA for the CDR3: TGTGCCAGCAGCACGTGGGGACAGTTGAACACTGAAGCTTTCTTT.

Worth noting for this clonotype: This could be a read error, since a much larger clone is one nucleotide away. V usage is TRBV6-2 or TRBV6-3 and J usage is TRBJ2-7; no firm D call. This CDR3 has 15 residues. Germline CDR1 reads MNHEY; CDR2 reads SVGEGT. CDR3 amino acids: CASTRPGRTAYKQYF. CDR3 bases: TGTGCCAGCACCCGACCTGGCAGGACGGCCTACAAGCAGTACTTC.